Listed below are T cell receptor beta chains from one sample, sequenced in a study of blood T cell repertoires in COVID-19. The repertoire was sequenced with immunoSEQ multiplex PCR; TCRdb's copy has only in-frame clones and lacks some. This sample has just under 300,000 clones, with around nine tenths found just once. Source material: peripheral blood. These receptors originate from a man in his 70s with acute or convalescent COVID-19. Both conserved end residues are trimmed from each CDR3.

v_call cdr3_aa
TRBV2 ASSTTRATEAF
TRBV5-1 ASSPTGTGGLNEQF
TRBV6-2/TRBV6-3 ASTPRAGGTYEQY
TRBV30 AWRKGENIQY
TRBV5-4 ASSLASGDGYGYT
TRBV4-2 ASSQETGGELF
TRBV6-2/TRBV6-3 ASSRLGQERNEQF
TRBV5-1 ASSLAPRDTKNIQY
TRBV5-6 ASSWGQGSSGNTIY
TRBV6-2/TRBV6-3 ASSDPSGTNTGELF
TRBV9 ASSVGSPGVETQY
TRBV5-6 ASSSRDRDGYT
TRBV27 ASRDLAGGRETQY
TRBV3-1/TRBV3-2 ASSQDIAGPSYEQY
TRBV3-1/TRBV3-2 ASSFRQGHSPLH
TRBV3-1/TRBV3-2 ASSFTQLNTEAF
TRBV5-6 ASSVQGLGAF